This TCR beta chain was sequenced in a study of shared clonotypes between healthy human individuals (dated by TCRdb to 2019 to 2021). For context, the study as a whole: The cohort included three men and a couple of women between 18 and 49 years of age. For each donor, three plates each were used for CD4 naive and CD4 memory, two plates were used for CD8 naive, and one plate was used for CD8 memory. Blood TCR repertoires of five healthy adults were deeply sequenced to estimate repertoire size and the extent of clonotype sharing between individuals. To increase sequencing depth and limit assay-specific biases, different laboratories used diverse techniques to prepare libraries and sequence TCR repertoires. Each donor's leukapheresis produced roughly between roughly 0.85 and 10 billion PBMCs. What the research found in general, with its limitations: Compared with non-shared clonotypes, clonotypes shared by all four sorted-subset donors had higher generation probabilities. Because the study included only a small number of donors, the genetic and exposure-history diversity represented was limited. Based on pairwise subsampling, the degree of clonotype sharing among donors was expected to be affected by sequencing depth. When a few donors were compared, the shared fraction of clonotypes was about 5% for naive CD4, 3.5% to 4% for naive CD8, more than 2% for memory CD4, and roughly 0.43% for memory CD8. Rarefaction of sorted-subset datasets indicated incomplete sequencing despite the large sequencing depth. Larger estimated clonotype richness was generally found for naive subsets than for memory subsets. Sampling was restricted to blood, and TCR repertoires in tissue are likely to differ from TCR repertoires in blood.

Using the deep immunoSEQ assay, multiplex PCR amplified TCR CDR3 regions from genomic DNA. Genomic DNA extracted from each cell subset was distributed evenly over all wells of several immunoSEQ 96-well plates, and each plate served as one replicate. Each replicate PCR for sorted subsets received roughly 0.2 ug genomic DNA, equal to about 30,000 T cell genomes. Purified libraries were measured with a Qubit 3.0 fluorometer, size-checked on a Bioanalyzer 2100, and measured again with the KAPA Library Quantification kit. Every immunoSEQ 96-well plate was sequenced on a separate single-read 150-cycle Illumina NextSeq 550 flow cell. The study's own analysis went as follows. The immunoSEQ output contained only junctional sequences without quality scores, so filtering could not match that applied to full-length reads. To assign V/J genes and CDR3, sequences were annotated against IMGT germline references using PyIR, a Python wrapper for IgBLAST v1.9. Reads were removed for weak V/J assignments (E-value above 1e-6), missing CDR3, stop codons, out-of-frame junctions, or ambiguous translated residues. A V3J clonotype was defined by an identical inferred V gene, J gene, and CDR3 amino acid sequence. Percentage overlap between repertoires was computed as shared unique clonotypes divided by the size of the smaller repertoire. Repertoire richness was assessed with RTK rarefaction, the Chao1 estimator, and Recon v2.1 estimates of unobserved clonotypes. For all TCRbeta clonotypes obtained by the gDNA method from a few donors, generation probabilities were computed with OLGA. TCRdb limited this immuneACCESS table to in-frame rearrangements with V and J called. A share of clones is missing; checked studies link under half to unresolved V genes, and the rest is unexplained. For V, J and clone size, that table is used; D and trimming come from the DNA. The sample table records some 2 million clones; 85% to 95% of these occur just once. The ten largest make up 0.13% of the sample.

On this clone: This clone's antigen is unknown. The input lacks base qualities; no much larger clone sits a single base away.

Donors were healthy HIV-negative adults with no recently reported acute infections or vaccinations. Every donor was a Caucasian adult living in Nashville, Tennessee, USA. CD4+ T cells were enriched by magnetic negative selection; naive cells were then positively selected on CD45RA, and the negative fraction formed the memory subset. After blood collection by leukapheresis, PBMCs were isolated using Ficoll-Histopaque density gradient centrifugation and then cryopreserved in the vapor phase of liquid nitrogen. Analytical flow cytometry was used to check the purity and quantity of every magnetically sorted T cell population. Genomic DNA was isolated from each sorted fraction and quantified by UV absorbance on a Nanodrop 2000c. Source material: naive CD4+ T cells sorted from blood. The cell subset or site label of this sample denotes: CD45RA+ positively selected. The TCR sequence derives from a man aged 18 to 35 in good health.

The CDR3 reads as follows: CASSYGFLGLFF. The DNA sequence is as follows: TGTGCCAGCAGCTACGGGTTCCTAGGGCTGTTTTTT. Recombination joined TRBV6-1 with TRBJ2-2, with the D gene call left open. Including the terminal cysteine and phenylalanine, the CDR3 comprises 12 residues. Of all the DNA, just the CDR3 is kept, 36 bases in frame from base 1. The junction carries 15 bases between V and J, which are trimmed by 6 bases and 13 bases respectively. The germline V gene provides CDR1 MNHNS and CDR2 SASEGT.